This T cell receptor beta chain was captured by sequencing in a study of blood T cell repertoires in COVID-19. Study details: COVID-19 samples from acute and convalescent phases originated in the United States, Italy and Spain. T cells, B-cell-depleted T cells, or PBMCs provided the cDNA or gDNA that served as material.

Authors' analysis steps: Quantification of nucleated cells was approximated via reference gene primer amplification. The assay was immunoSEQ multiplex PCR, and TCRdb's table has in-frame clones only and misses some. V, J and clone size are those of that table, while D and trimming were read from the DNA. The sample has around 100,000 clones, roughly 84% seen once. This CDR3 is 14 amino acids long. Germline V gene sequence: CDR1 SGHKS, CDR2 YYEKEE (reference sequence). Losses at the gene ends were 2 bases for V and 4 bases for J; bases not matched to a gene: 4. This TCR derives from a middle-aged man with acute or convalescent COVID-19. This chain links TRBV5-5 with TRBJ2-7, with 9 nucleotides matching TRBD2. The material sequenced was peripheral blood. This CDR3 reads CASSLAGGRYEQYF. The DNA for the CDR3 is TGTGCCAGCAGCTTAGCGGGGGGAAGATACGAGCAGTACTTC.